The following is a T cell receptor (beta chain) sequence with its context. These data originate in a study of T cells expressing NK-cell markers. CDR1 and CDR2 from the germline V gene are DFQATT and SNEGSKA (reference sequence). The CDR3 is 17 amino acids. TCRdb reprocessed the 5' RACE reads and reports one entry per CDR3 protein, with no DNA. The sample table includes almost 450,000 distinct CDR3 sequences. The TCR originated in a woman aged 18 to 75 in good health. The sequencing sample was made of blood T cells: a sorted CD56 or NKG2C T cell subset, CD4+ or CD8+ T cells, or bulk PBMC T cells (not recorded which). V is TRBV20-1 and J is TRBJ2-1; TCRdb proposes TRBD2, but this gene call is untestable without DNA. CDR3 sequence: CSARSDFTRLSYNEQFF.